These 31 T cell receptor beta chains came from one sample sequenced in a study of CXCR3 chemokines and chemotherapy response in bladder cancer. TCRdb recomputed calls from the PCR reads with MiXCR, one row per CDR3 protein. The repertoire holds over 10,000 distinct CDR3 sequences, with 9.5% to 15% as singletons. Sample collection occurred from a patient whose treatment included neoadjuvant chemotherapy. Receptor source: a human donor with bladder cancer that did not respond to neoadjuvant chemotherapy.

There are many counts of this clonotype. This chain joins TRBV13 and TRBJ2-2; perhaps D is TRBD1 or TRBD2 (5 bases each). Germline V CDR1 and CDR2: PRHDT, FYEKMQ (reference sequence). V lost 1 base to trimming and J lost 5 bases, with 11 bases between them. This CDR3 comprises 15 residues. The chain's CDR3 is CASSLEGTGTGELFF. The CDR3 region has the DNA TGTGCCAGCAGCTTAGAAGGGACCGGAACCGGGGAGCTGTTTTTT.

This clonotype was observed many times. The chain joins TRBV19 to TRBJ2-5; D gene unclear. Germline V gene data show CDR1 as LNHDA and CDR2 as SQIVND (reference sequence). The CDR3 totals 13 residues. The ends were cut back, 4 bases at V and 6 bases at J, with 12 bases in the middle. The CDR3: CASSTTGSQTQYF. The CDR3 bases are TGTGCCAGTAGTACTACCGGTAGCCAGACCCAGTACTTC.

There are many counts of this clonotype. V gene TRBV6-1 combines with J gene TRBJ1-1; D is unclear. Trimming shortened V by 3 bases and J by 3 bases, and 5 bases separated the two germline ends. The germline CDR1 and CDR2 sequences are MNHNS and SASEGT. The CDR3 is 12 amino acids. CDR3 nucleotide sequence: TGTGCCAGCAGTGACAGCCACACTGAAGCTTTCTTT. Translated, it gives CASSDSHTEAFF.

This clonotype has more than one count but fewer than ten. The V and J genes are TRBV11-3 and TRBJ2-3; D ambiguous. CDR3 length: 12 amino acids. V was clipped by 4 bases and J by 4 bases, with 6 bases between them. Germline V gene data show CDR1 as SGHNT and CDR2 as YENEEA. CDR3 coding DNA: TGTGCCAGCAGCTCCCGGGCAGATACGCAGTATTTT. Residues: CASSSRADTQYF.

This clonotype was counted many times. This chain connects TRBV6-5 to TRBJ1-6; perhaps TRBD1 as D (6 bases). Between the trimmed V and J ends, which lost 0 bases and 8 bases, there was a span of 11 bases. The CDR3 length is 15 residues. From germline, CDR1 is MNHEY and CDR2 SVGAGI. CDR3 coding DNA: TGTGCCAGCAGTTACTCGAGGGGGGGAGATTCACCCCTCCACTTT. Its translation: CASSYSRGGDSPLHF.

This clonotype has at least ten counts. This CDR3 reads CASSPILTDTQYF. As DNA, the CDR3 is TGTGCCAGCTCACCAATTCTCACAGATACGCAGTATTTT. V and J are TRBV18 and TRBJ2-3; D not resolved. V lost 2 bases and J 2 bases, leaving 5 bases between the germline ends. This CDR3 contains 13 residues. The germline V gene has CDR1 KGHSH and CDR2 LQKENI.

This clonotype was observed a few times. This rearrangement joins TRBV12-3 or TRBV12-4 to TRBJ2-1, with 9 positions matching TRBD2. V was clipped by 2 bases and J by 6 bases; unmatched bases: 5. This CDR3 is 15 amino acids long. Written as DNA, the CDR3 is TGTGCCAGCAGTTTAACGGCGGGAGGGGGCAATGAGCAGTTCTTC. Protein sequence: CASSLTAGGGNEQFF.

Ten or more counts support this clonotype. The chain uses TRBV19 and TRBJ2-1; D call uncertain. Germline V gene data show CDR1 as LNHDA and CDR2 as SQIVND (reference sequence). This CDR3 spans 11 amino acids. V lost 10 bases, J lost 7 bases, and 11 bases lay in between. The CDR3 DNA reads as TGTGCCACCTACGATGGAAATGAGCAGTTCTTC. This sequence encodes CATYDGNEQFF. Full variable domain (remainder filled in from reference TRBV19 and TRBJ2-1): DGGITQSPKYLFRKEGQNVTLSCEQNLNHDAMYWYRQDPGQGLRLIYYSQIVNDFQKGDIAEGYSVSREKKESFPLTVTSAQKNPTAFYLCATYDGNEQFFGPGTRLTVL.

This clonotype has at least ten counts. The chain recombines TRBV6-5 with TRBJ2-3, with D perhaps matching TRBD1 or TRBD2 (5 bases each). V gave up 8 bases and J gave up 10 bases, with 19 bases separating them. In germline, CDR1 is MNHEY, CDR2 SVGAGI. This CDR3 contains 13 residues. This CDR3 is CASGSRQRGAQYF. The CDR3 DNA follows: TGTGCCAGCGGATCACGACAGAGGGGCGCGCAGTATTTT.

Many counts were recorded for this clonotype. CDR3 region: CASSSVGVGNNEQFF. The CDR3 bases are TGTGCCAGCAGTTCCGTTGGGGTCGGAAACAATGAGCAGTTCTTC. The V call is TRBV27, the J call TRBJ2-1; unclear D gene. The V gene lost 4 bases and the J gene lost 5 bases, with 15 bases spanning the gap. This CDR3 is built from 15 residues. In germline, CDR1 is MNHEY, CDR2 SMNVEV (reference sequence).

This clonotype has a count of ten or more. This rearrangement joins TRBV28 to TRBJ1-5; D is perhaps TRBD1 (6 bases). This CDR3 is 14 amino acids long. Trimming took 3 bases from V and 8 from J, leaving 14 bases between them. Per the germline V gene, CDR1 is MDHEN and CDR2 is SYDVKM. CDR3 residues: CASSLGGGLEPQHF. The CDR3 nucleotides are TGTGCCAGCAGTTTGGGGGGCGGTTTAGAGCCCCAGCATTTT.

As to this clonotype: This likely came from a read error, as a far larger clone is one base away. The CDR3 here is CASSIAVYIEQFF. CDR3 nucleotides: TGTGCCAGTAGTATTGCTGTTTACATTGAGCAGTTCTTC. The chain has TRBV5-4 and TRBJ2-1; D gene ambiguous. Germline V gives CDR1 SGHNT, CDR2 YYREEE (reference sequence). The CDR3 covers 13 residues. The variable domain in full, with the rest retrieved from reference TRBV5-4 and TRBJ2-1, is ETGVTQSPTHLIKTRGQQVTLRCSSQSGHNTVSWYQQALGQGPQFIFQYYREEENGRGNFPPRFSGLQFPNYSSELNVNALELDDSALYLCASSIAVYIEQFFGPGTRLTVL.

This clonotype came up many times. The chain is built from TRBV27 and TRBJ1-2; maybe TRBD1 (5 bases). The CDR3 totals 13 residues. Germline V gene lookup returns CDR1 MNHEY and CDR2 SMNVEV (reference sequence). Trimming cost V 2 bases and J 8 bases, with 12 bases left between them. The CDR3 protein is CASSLTQGAGYTF. The DNA of the CDR3 is TGTGCCAGCAGTTTAACCCAGGGAGCGGGCTACACCTTC.

This clonotype was recorded at least ten times. This chain joins TRBV24-1 and TRBJ1-6; 9 bases are shared with TRBD1. In germline, CDR1 is KGHDR, CDR2 SFDVKD. The CDR3 is 13 residues long. The trim removed 9 bases at V and 10 bases at J, leaving 6 bases unmatched. The CDR3 DNA follows: TGTGCCACCTCCGGGACAGGGAAATCACCCCTCCACTTT. As protein: CATSGTGKSPLHF.

By share, this clonotype counts as medium-sized. The chain joins TRBV10-3 to TRBJ1-5; TRBD1 aligns across 9 bases. This CDR3 comprises 15 residues. V dropped 0 bases and J dropped 5; count of bases not matched to a gene: 2. CDR1 ENHRY and CDR2 SYGVKD come from the germline V gene. CDR3 amino acids: CAISESTGGDQPQHF. CDR3 nucleotides: TGTGCCATCAGTGAGTCGACAGGGGGTGATCAGCCCCAGCATTTT.

This clonotype has more than one count but fewer than ten. This CDR3 is CASSPATGNTEAFF. The DNA of the CDR3 is TGTGCCAGCAGTCCGGCAACGGGGAACACTGAAGCTTTCTTT. V gene TRBV28 combines with J gene TRBJ1-1; D not resolved. CDR1 is MDHEN, CDR2 SYDVKM, per germline. Trimming pared 5 bases from V and 1 base from J, leaving 11 bases between. The CDR3 loop spans 14 amino acids.

This clonotype is labeled as medium-sized (0.01 to 0.1%). The chain combines TRBV7-2 with TRBJ1-6; 7 nucleotides match TRBD1. The length of the CDR3 is 16 residues. Germline CDR1 and CDR2: SGHTA and FQGNSA. J gave up 7 bases and V 1 base, and 7 bases lay outside the gene matches. CDR3 sequence (DNA): TGTGCCAGCAGCTTAGACGCAGGGGGAAGCAATTCACCCCTCCACTTT. It codes for CASSLDAGGSNSPLHF.

This clonotype was observed at least ten times. The CDR3 DNA reads as TGTGCCAGCAGTTACTCGTGGCAGGGGGACGAGACCCAGTACTTC. This translates into CASSYSWQGDETQYF. The V and J genes are TRBV6-2 or TRBV6-3 and TRBJ2-5, with 7 positions matching TRBD1. The CDR3 consists of 15 residues. J was trimmed by 5 bases and V by 0 bases; bases with no gene match: 6. The germline V gene has CDR1 MNHEY and CDR2 SVGEGT.

As regards this clonotype: With a much larger clone just one base away, this may be a read error. The V call is TRBV30, the J call TRBJ1-4, with a possible D match to TRBD1 (5 bases). This CDR3 is 16 amino acids long. Germline V gene data show CDR1 as GTSNPN and CDR2 as SVGIG (reference sequence). V dropped 2 bases and J dropped 3 bases, with 16 bases sitting between them. CDR3 nucleotides: TGTGCCTGGAGTCACATACGGGCAGGGCCTAATGAAAAACTGTTTTTT. Residues: CAWSHIRAGPNEKLFF. The complete variable domain, with remaining parts taken from reference TRBV30 and TRBJ1-4, reads SQTIHQWPATLVQPVGSPLSLECTVEGTSNPNLYWYRQAAGRGLQLLFYSVGIGQISSEVPQNLSASRPQDRQFILSSKKLLLSDSGFYLCAWSHIRAGPNEKLFFGSGTQLSVL.

The V gene is TRBV12-3 or TRBV12-4, the J gene TRBJ2-2; TRBD1 or TRBD2 may be the D gene (5 bases each). The CDR3 contains 14 residues. Trimming took off 4 bases at V and 4 bases at J, with 10 bases between the two ends. The CDR3 DNA follows: TGTGCCAGCAGTTCCCCGAGGGGCACCGGGGAGCTGTTTTTT. Protein product: CASSSPRGTGELFF.

J is TRBJ1-1 and V is TRBV12-3 or TRBV12-4; weak D call: TRBD1 (6 bases). This CDR3 contains 12 residues. V was pared by 5 bases and J by 8 bases, with 12 bases between. The CDR3 reads CASSPTDREAFF. Written as DNA, the CDR3 is TGTGCCAGCAGTCCTACTGACAGGGAAGCTTTCTTT.

This clonotype appeared many times. The chain carries TRBV11-2 and TRBJ2-7; D is ambiguous. This CDR3 contains 15 residues. V was clipped by 7 bases and J by 0 bases, with 16 bases between them. The germline gives CDR1 SGHAT, CDR2 FQNNGV. The CDR3 bases are TGTGCCAGCACCGGATATGACGGTTTCTCCTACGAGCAGTACTTC. This gives the protein CASTGYDGFSYEQYF.

This clonotype occurred many times. The chain couples TRBV30 to TRBJ1-3; D uncertain. This CDR3 comprises 14 residues. Germline-derived CDR1 and CDR2 are GTSNPN and SVGIG (reference sequence). V lost 0 bases, J lost 2 bases, and 8 bases lay in between. The CDR3 DNA follows: TGTGCCTGGAGTGTGGTAGGGCCTGGAAACACCATATATTTT. Protein: CAWSVVGPGNTIYF.

J is TRBJ1-2 and V is TRBV2; the match to TRBD1 covers 10 bases. Germline CDR1 reads SNHLY; CDR2 reads FYNNEI. J lost 7 bases, V lost 7 bases, and 6 bases had no gene match. This CDR3 region has 13 residues. CDR3 residues: CASKRDRGRGYTF. The CDR3 DNA reads TGTGCCAGCAAAAGGGACAGGGGTCGTGGCTACACCTTC.

This clonotype is labeled medium-sized (0.01 to 0.1%). The chain recombines TRBV6-1 with TRBJ1-6; D not certain. The CDR3 is made up of 14 amino acids. Germline V gene data show CDR1 as MNHNS and CDR2 as SASEGT. Trimming shortened V by 6 bases and J by 0 bases, and 6 bases separated the two germline ends. This CDR3 reads CASRARSYNSPLHF. CDR3 bases: TGTGCCAGCAGGGCCCGCTCCTATAATTCACCCCTCCACTTT.

This clonotype was seen more than once but under ten times. The V and J genes are TRBV5-6 and TRBJ1-2; tentative D call: TRBD1 (5 bases). V dropped 4 bases and J dropped 2 bases, with 18 bases sitting between them. The CDR3 spans 16 residues. Germline CDR1 and CDR2: SGHDT and YYEEEE. CDR3 sequence (DNA): TGTGCCAGCAGCCGGGGGGGAGGGGTAAACAACTATGGCTACACCTTC. It yields the protein CASSRGGGVNNYGYTF.

This clonotype was counted a few times. V gene TRBV27 combines with J gene TRBJ1-4, with D possibly TRBD1 on 6 matching bases. V lost 2 bases, J lost 8 bases, and 15 bases lay in between. Germline CDR1 reads MNHEY; CDR2 reads SMNVEV (reference sequence). The CDR3 contains 15 residues. CDR3 DNA sequence: TGTGCCAGCAGTTTAAGAGGGGGGGGCTGGGAAAAACTGTTTTTT. It codes for CASSLRGGGWEKLFF. The variable domain in full, with the rest retrieved from reference TRBV27 and TRBJ1-4, is EAQVTQNPRYLITVTGKKLTVTCSQNMNHEYMSWYRQDPGLGLRQIYYSMNVEVTDKGDVPEGYKVSRKEKRNFPLILESPSPNQTSLYFCASSLRGGGWEKLFFGSGTQLSVL.

As to this clonotype: A read error is likely here: a far larger clone is one base away. V usage is TRBV6-2 or TRBV6-3 and J usage is TRBJ2-7; the D is unclear. Germline V gene sequence: CDR1 MNHEY, CDR2 SVGEGT. Between the trimmed V and J ends, which lost 3 bases and 7 bases, there was a span of 19 bases. The CDR3 is made up of 15 amino acids. CDR3 region: CASSYLTLPDNEQYF. Written as DNA, the CDR3 is TGTGCCAGCAGTTATTTGACACTACCCGACAATGAGCAGTACTTC.

This clonotype was counted between two and nine times. This chain uses TRBV25-1 with TRBJ1-2, with D hard to call. The CDR3 is 11 residues long. V lost 8 bases and J 4 bases, leaving 8 bases between the germline ends. In germline, CDR1 is MGHDK, CDR2 SYGVNS. Written as DNA, the CDR3 is TGTGCCAGCGAGGGTGGCTATGGCTACACCTTC. Its translation: CASEGGYGYTF.

This clonotype was observed many times. This chain links TRBV20-1 with TRBJ2-3; TRBD2 matches at 11 bases. Unmatched junction bases numbered 7, after V lost 5 bases and J lost 6 bases. Germline V CDR1 and CDR2: DFQATT, SNEGSKA (reference sequence). This CDR3 region has 14 residues. The CDR3 loop reads CSAGRLAGSDTQYF. The CDR3 DNA reads as TGCAGTGCTGGTCGACTAGCGGGATCCGATACGCAGTATTTT.

At least ten counts were recorded for this clonotype. V and J are TRBV16 and TRBJ2-2; D uncertain. The V gene's germline CDR1 is KGHSY and CDR2 FQNENV. The CDR3 length is 13 residues. The ends were cut back, 3 bases at V and 6 bases at J, with 8 bases in the middle. This CDR3 reads CASSQFKAGELFF. As DNA, the CDR3 is TGTGCCAGCAGCCAGTTCAAGGCCGGGGAGCTGTTTTTT. Combining the CDR3 with reference TRBV16 and TRBJ2-2 gives the whole variable domain GEEVAQTPKHLVRGEGQKAKLYCAPIKGHSYVFWYQQVLKNEFKFLISFQNENVFDETGMPKERFSAKCLPNSPCSLEIQATKLEDSAVYFCASSQFKAGELFFGEGSRLTVL.